This entry describes one T cell receptor (beta chain). No antigen is known for it. Sequence data for DNA of cultured CD4+ T cells were generated by the Oncomine TCR Beta short-read assay. TCRdb redid the calling of the PCR reads with MiXCR, one entry per CDR3 protein. The table includes some 18,000 distinct CDR3 sequences, about 50% detected once. Losses at the gene ends were 1 base for V and 2 bases for J; bases not matched to a gene: 5. CDR3 length: 16 residues. The V gene's germline CDR1 is MNHEY and CDR2 SVGEGT. This sample was taken from a study of vaccination and CD4 T cells after COVID-19. Study at large: SARS-CoV-2, HCoV-NL63, HCoV-OC43 and HCoV-229E supplied the overlapping spike peptides used to stimulate cells.

The sample's treatment: approximately 9-day PBMC culture with coronavirus spike peptide pools or control peptides (ViraFEST assay). Peptide pools at approximately 11 ug/ml and IL-2 at approximately 9.6 IU/ml were added to cultures of 1.8 million or so PBMCs per well. The sequenced sample was CD4+ T cells from blood, cultured in vitro, obtained after SARS-CoV-2 vaccination. The chain uses TRBV6-2 or TRBV6-3 and TRBJ2-5, with 9 bases aligning to TRBD1. This receptor was taken from a human donor who had recovered from COVID-19. The CDR3 loop is CASSYLPGQGQETQYF. DNA for the CDR3: TGTGCCAGCAGTTACTTACCGGGACAGGGACAAGAGACCCAGTACTTC.